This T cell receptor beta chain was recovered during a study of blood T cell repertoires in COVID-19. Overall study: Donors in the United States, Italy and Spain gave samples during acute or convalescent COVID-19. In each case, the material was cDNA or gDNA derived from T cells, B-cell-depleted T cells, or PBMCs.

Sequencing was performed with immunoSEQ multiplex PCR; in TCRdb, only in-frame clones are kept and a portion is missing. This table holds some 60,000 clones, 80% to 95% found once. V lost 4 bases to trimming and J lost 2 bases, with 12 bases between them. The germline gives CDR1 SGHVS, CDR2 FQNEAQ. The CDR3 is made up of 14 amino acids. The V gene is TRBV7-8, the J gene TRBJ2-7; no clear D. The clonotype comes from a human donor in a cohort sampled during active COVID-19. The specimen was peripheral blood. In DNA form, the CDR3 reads TGTGCCAGCAGCTCCGTGGGCCGACCCTACGAGCAGTACTTC. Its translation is CASSSVGRPYEQYF.